These 22 T cell receptor beta chains originate from one sample sequenced in a study of blood T cell repertoires in COVID-19 (TCRdb year 2020). The method was the immunoSEQ multiplex PCR assay. In its TCRdb copy, this immuneACCESS table keeps in-frame sequences only and misses some clones. Where compared with another copy, unresolved V genes explain less than half of these, and the others have no known cause. The sample yields some 110,000 clones; less than 80% were counted once. The ten top clones hold 5% to 8% of the sample. The sequencing sample was made of peripheral blood. These receptors were obtained from an elderly man with COVID-19, enrolled during active disease.

The chain joins TRBV19 to TRBJ1-1, with 8 positions matching TRBD1. The CDR3 is made up of 15 amino acids. With 5 bases clipped from V and 1 base from J, the junction kept 6 bases outside the gene matches. Germline-derived CDR1 and CDR2 are LNHDA and SQIVND (reference sequence). CDR3 in amino acids: CASSPQGAGNTEAFF. The CDR3 DNA sequence: TGTGCCAGTAGTCCTCAGGGGGCAGGGAACACTGAAGCTTTCTTT.

This clone was detected only a few times. This chain's CDR3 is CASSPFSSGRADTQYF. For the CDR3, the DNA is TGTGCCAGCAGCCCTTTTTCTAGCGGGAGAGCAGATACGCAGTATTTT. The chain joins TRBV7-9 to TRBJ2-3; 10 positions agree with TRBD2. V trimming: 5 bases; J trimming: 4 bases; junction bases outside the gene matches: 9. Per the germline V gene, CDR1 is SEHNR and CDR2 is FQNEAQ (reference sequence). The CDR3 covers 16 residues.

This clone showed up just a few times. The chain employs TRBV6-6 and TRBJ1-4; unclear D gene. CDR1 and CDR2 (germline): MNHNY, SVGAGI (reference sequence). The CDR3 spans 14 residues. V lost 5 bases, J lost 3 bases, and 10 bases lay in between. CDR3 residues: CASSRELANEKLFF. DNA for the CDR3: TGTGCCAGCAGTCGGGAGTTGGCTAATGAAAAACTGTTTTTT.

This clone came up a few times. Other DNA sequences in the same sample also yield this CDR3. J is TRBJ1-1 and V is TRBV29-1; possibly TRBD1 for D (5 bases). The CDR3 is 12 amino acids. Germline-derived CDR1 and CDR2 are SQVTM and ANQGSEA. Trimming stripped 6 bases from V and 4 bases from J, with 12 bases between. The CDR3 bases are TGCAGCGTCGCCCGGGGGATCACTGAAGCTTTCTTT. This encodes CSVARGITEAFF.

The sample holds a few counts of this clone. V usage is TRBV7-2 and J usage is TRBJ1-4; D remains unclear. From germline, CDR1 is SGHTA and CDR2 FQGNSA. The CDR3 sequence is 14 residues long. Trimming took 5 bases from V and 0 from J, leaving 7 bases between them. CDR3 protein: CASSPHTTNEKLFF. CDR3 sequence (DNA): TGTGCCAGCAGCCCCCACACAACTAATGAAAAACTGTTTTTT.

This clone occurred once. V is TRBV6-5 and J is TRBJ1-2; the D gene is possibly TRBD1 (5 bases). This CDR3 has 14 residues. V was clipped by 7 bases and J by 5 bases, with 17 bases between them. The V gene's germline CDR1 is MNHEY and CDR2 SVGAGI. DNA for the CDR3: TGTGCCAGCACCCCCAATCACTGGACATATGGCTACACCTTC. Translation gives CASTPNHWTYGYTF.

The chain recombines TRBV19 with TRBJ2-5, with 7 bases matching TRBD1. CDR1 is LNHDA and CDR2 is SQIVND in the germline V gene (reference sequence). With 3 bases clipped from V and 4 bases from J, the junction kept 5 bases outside the gene matches. The CDR3 has 14 residues. Written as DNA, the CDR3 is TGTGCCAGTAGTATCGGTACAGGGGCAGAGACCCAGTACTTC. As protein: CASSIGTGAETQYF.

The CDR3 protein is CASSLKGALSYNEQFF. As DNA, the CDR3 is TGTGCCAGCAGCTTAAAGGGGGCTCTCTCCTACAATGAGCAGTTCTTC. The chain uses TRBV11-1 and TRBJ2-1, with TRBD1 matching 7 bases. The V gene end was trimmed by 2 bases and the J gene end by 0 bases; junction bases not matched to a gene: 4. The CDR3 covers 16 residues. The V gene's germline CDR1 is SGHAT and CDR2 FQDESV (reference sequence).

The chain joins TRBV6-5 to TRBJ2-3, with TRBD2 matching over 8 bases. The germline gives CDR1 MNHEY, CDR2 SVGAGI. The CDR3 runs to 15 residues. The junction had 5 bases not matched to a gene; V was cut back by 2 bases and J by 4 bases. Here the CDR3 reads CASSYVGGGSDTQYF. The CDR3 DNA reads as TGTGCCAGCAGTTACGTCGGGGGGGGATCAGATACGCAGTATTTT.

This clone came up a few times. The chain recombines TRBV28 with TRBJ2-3, with D tentatively TRBD2 (5 bases). Germline V gene sequence: CDR1 MDHEN, CDR2 SYDVKM. Between the trimmed V and J ends, which lost 1 base and 0 bases, there was a span of 26 bases. The CDR3 runs to 21 residues. CDR3 loop: CASSLSEIEGASITSTDTQYF. The CDR3 DNA is TGTGCCAGCAGTTTATCGGAGATAGAGGGAGCTTCAATAACTAGCACAGATACGCAGTATTTT.

The CDR3 DNA sequence: TGTGCCAGCAGCTCAAGACAGGGTTGGAACGAGCAGTACTTC. Protein: CASSSRQGWNEQYF. The chain links TRBV7-8 to TRBJ2-7, with 7 bases identical to TRBD1. The CDR3 totals 14 residues. J was trimmed by 5 bases and V by 4 bases; bases with no gene match: 8. Germline loops: CDR1 SGHVS, CDR2 FQNEAQ.

This chain links TRBV7-2 with TRBJ1-5, with 7 bases lining up with TRBD1. Germline CDR1 SGHTA, CDR2 FQGNSA. The CDR3 is made up of 15 amino acids. V lost 5 bases, J lost 6 bases, and 10 bases stayed unmatched. The CDR3 DNA sequence: TGTGCCAGCAGCCCACCCGGGACAGTCGGTCAGCCCCAGCATTTT. Residues: CASSPPGTVGQPQHF.

The V and J genes are TRBV9 and TRBJ2-7; tentatively, D is TRBD2 (6 bases). This CDR3 region has 15 residues. Germline-derived CDR1 and CDR2 are SGDLS and YYNGEE. V was clipped by 0 bases and J by 3 bases, with 13 bases between them. CDR3: CASSVGGTRIYEQYF. The CDR3 coding sequence is TGTGCCAGCAGCGTAGGCGGGACTCGCATCTACGAGCAGTACTTC.

This clone showed up just once. The chain combines TRBV19 with TRBJ1-1, with a possible D match to TRBD1 (5 bases). V lost 4 bases and J 9 bases, leaving 18 bases between the germline ends. Germline V gene data show CDR1 as LNHDA and CDR2 as SQIVND (reference sequence). The CDR3 extends over 14 amino acids. The DNA of the CDR3 is TGTGCCAGTAGTACCTCGACAGCCCGCTCGAAAGCTTTCTTT. This encodes CASSTSTARSKAFF.

This chain joins TRBV2 and TRBJ1-2; 7 nucleotides match TRBD1. Trimming cost V 3 bases and J 4 bases; bases outside gene matches: 11. CDR3 length: 16 residues. Germline values: CDR1 SNHLY, CDR2 FYNNEI. In DNA form, the CDR3 reads TGTGCCAGCAGTGATGGGAACAGGGGAGGCATCTATGGCTACACCTTC. This gives the protein CASSDGNRGGIYGYTF.

The CDR3 is CASSIYPPGAAGIYNEQFF. CDR3 in DNA: TGTGCCAGTAGTATATATCCCCCGGGGGCAGCGGGAATCTACAATGAGCAGTTCTTC. J is TRBJ2-1 and V is TRBV19; weak D call: TRBD2 (7 bases). V lost 2 bases, J lost 3 bases, and 23 bases lay in between. Germline CDR1 LNHDA, CDR2 SQIVND (reference sequence). The CDR3 sequence is 19 residues long.

The genes are TRBV4-2 and TRBJ1-2; TRBD1 agrees at 10 bases. CDR1 and CDR2 from the germline V gene are LGHNA and YNFKEQ. The CDR3 is made up of 18 amino acids. V lost 1 base, J lost 2 bases, and 10 bases stayed unmatched. CDR3 DNA sequence: TGTGCCAGCAGCCAAGGTTCAGGACAGGGGGGCCTCAACTATGGCTACACCTTC. Translated, it gives CASSQGSGQGGLNYGYTF.

This sequence joins TRBV6-5 and TRBJ1-2, with D perhaps TRBD1 (5 bases). Germline V CDR1 and CDR2: MNHEY, SVGAGI. V was cut by 4 bases and J by 6 bases, with 18 bases left in between. This CDR3 spans 15 amino acids. CDR3 nucleotide sequence: TGTGCCAGCAGTTTGCAGACAGCCCTTTTGGATGGCTACACCTTC. Amino acid sequence: CASSLQTALLDGYTF.

The rearrangement links TRBV2 to TRBJ1-5; 8 bases are shared with TRBD1. V was clipped by 6 bases and J by 2 bases; unmatched bases: 6. Looked up from germline, CDR1 is SNHLY and CDR2 is FYNNEI. This CDR3 spans 15 amino acids. This chain's CDR3 is CASRGETGGNQPQHF. CDR3 DNA sequence: TGTGCCAGCAGGGGCGAGACAGGGGGCAATCAGCCCCAGCATTTT.

The table lists this clone with a count of one. V usage is TRBV6-4 and J usage is TRBJ1-5; TRBD1 is a possible D gene (5 bases). The V and J ends lost 3 bases and 4 bases respectively, with 19 bases between them. This CDR3 has 17 amino acids. Germline V CDR1 and CDR2: MRHNA, SNTAGT. The CDR3 DNA is TGTGCCAGCAGTGATAATAGAACTTCAGGGACTAATCAGCCCCAGCATTTT. It translates to CASSDNRTSGTNQPQHF.

CDR3 residues: CASRQSPGELFF. The DNA of the CDR3 is TGTGCCAGCAGACAGAGCCCCGGGGAGCTGTTTTTT. This chain connects TRBV6-5 to TRBJ2-2; D not certain. V was shortened by 6 bases and J by 6 bases, with 8 bases between the two germline ends. Germline loops: CDR1 MNHEY, CDR2 SVGAGI. The CDR3 totals 12 residues.

This rearrangement joins TRBV20-1 to TRBJ2-1; TRBD2 agrees at 12 bases. CDR1 is DFQATT and CDR2 is SNEGSKA in the germline V gene (reference sequence). The trim removed 3 bases at V and 10 bases at J, leaving 13 bases unmatched. This CDR3 is 16 amino acids long. The chain's CDR3 is CSASSHTSGRLDEQFF. The CDR3 DNA follows: TGCAGTGCTAGTAGTCATACTAGCGGGAGGTTAGACGAGCAGTTCTTC.